This TCR beta chain was found in a study of CD8 T cells in ankylosing spondylitis. The V gene's germline CDR1 is SGHDN and CDR2 FVKESK. This CDR3 is 15 amino acids long. Via MiXCR, TCRdb re-called the 5' RACE reads, giving one row per CDR3 protein. The data show more than 150,000 distinct CDR3 sequences, more than 9% seen once. Points on this clonotype: This may come from a read error, since a much larger clone is one base off.

This receptor was taken from a male donor with ankylosing spondylitis or in good health (not recorded which). Sequencing was performed on blood, either unsorted or a sorted T cell fraction (not recorded which). The V and J genes are TRBV14 and TRBJ2-3, with 13 nucleotides matching TRBD2. The CDR3 DNA follows: TGTGTCAGCAGCGTCCGGACTAGCGGGAGAGATACGCAGTATTTT. It translates to CVSSVRTSGRDTQYF.